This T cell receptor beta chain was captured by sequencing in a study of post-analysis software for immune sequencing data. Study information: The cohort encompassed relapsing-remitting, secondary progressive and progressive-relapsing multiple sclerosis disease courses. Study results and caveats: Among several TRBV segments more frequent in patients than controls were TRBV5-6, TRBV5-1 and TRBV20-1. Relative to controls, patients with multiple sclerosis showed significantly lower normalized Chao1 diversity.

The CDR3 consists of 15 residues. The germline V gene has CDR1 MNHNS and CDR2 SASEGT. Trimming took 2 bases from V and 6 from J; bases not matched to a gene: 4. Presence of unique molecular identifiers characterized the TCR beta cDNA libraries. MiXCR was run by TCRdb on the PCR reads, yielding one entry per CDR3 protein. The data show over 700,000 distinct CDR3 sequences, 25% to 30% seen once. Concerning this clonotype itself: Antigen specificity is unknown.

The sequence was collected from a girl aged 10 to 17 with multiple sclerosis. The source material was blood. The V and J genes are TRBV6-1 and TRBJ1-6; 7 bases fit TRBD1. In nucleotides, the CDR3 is TGTGCCAGCAGTGAAACCGGGACAGTTAATTCACCCCTCCACTTT. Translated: CASSETGTVNSPLHF.